The T cell receptor (beta chain) under discussion was sequenced for a study of cytomegalovirus exposure and HLA in healthy donors. The V and J ends lost 3 bases and 0 bases, in that order; junction bases with no gene match: 3. The CDR3 runs to 15 residues. Germline loops: CDR1 SGHNT, CDR2 YYREEE (reference sequence). PCR amplification relied on 60 Vbeta primers (plus 13 Jbeta primers). Using immunoSEQ multiplex PCR, the repertoire was profiled, and TCRdb retains in-frame clones only, with some absent. The top ten hold roughly 1.5% of the sample, which has about 200,000 clones, 79% seen once. The chain has TRBV5-4 and TRBJ1-3, with 7 bases fitting TRBD1. The sample comprised PBMCs. This TCR was sampled from a man over 45 in good health and CMV-seronegative. This CDR3 is CASSSGQNSGNTIYF. For the CDR3, the DNA is TGTGCCAGCAGCTCGGGACAGAACTCTGGAAACACCATATATTTT.